The clone carrying this TCR beta chain appeared a few times. The data are from a study of blood T cell repertoires in COVID-19. This table comes from immunoSEQ multiplex PCR, and its TCRdb copy is limited to in-frame clones, with some not included. Of 260,000 or so clones in the sample, around 85% are singletons; the top ten hold around 2.3%. CDR1 and CDR2 (germline): MGHRA, YSYEKL. V gave up 3 bases and J gave up 12 bases, with 15 bases separating them. CDR3 size: 12 residues. Everyone who took part was about 18 to 90 years old, and they came from about two dozen US areas. This sequence joins TRBV4-1 and TRBJ2-7; possible D gene TRBD2, 5 bases. The specimen sequenced was PBMCs or T cells enriched from blood (not recorded which). The sequence was collected from a woman between 45 and 60 years old who had recovered from COVID-19. CDR3 sequence reads: CASSQGRGSWYF. The CDR3 bases are TGCGCCAGCAGCCAGGGCCGGGGTTCGTGGTACTTC.